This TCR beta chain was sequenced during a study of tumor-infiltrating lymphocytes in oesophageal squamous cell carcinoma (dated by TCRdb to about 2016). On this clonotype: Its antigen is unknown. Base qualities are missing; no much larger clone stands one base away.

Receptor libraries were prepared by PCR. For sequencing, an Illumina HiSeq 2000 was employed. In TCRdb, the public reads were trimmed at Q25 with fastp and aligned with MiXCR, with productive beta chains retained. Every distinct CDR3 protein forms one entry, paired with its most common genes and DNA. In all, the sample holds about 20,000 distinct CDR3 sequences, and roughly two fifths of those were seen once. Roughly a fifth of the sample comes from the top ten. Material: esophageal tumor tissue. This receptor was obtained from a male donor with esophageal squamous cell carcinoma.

CDR3 reads: CASSQNREAEETQYF. The bases are TGTGCCAGCAGCCAAAACAGGGAAGCCGAAGAGACCCAGTACTTC. The rearranged chain carries TRBV7-8 and TRBJ2-1, and possibly TRBD1, on 6 matching bases. The closer fit of TRBJ2-5 to the DNA end suggests the J call may be wrong. From its cysteine to its phenylalanine, the CDR3 spans 15 amino acids. The retained sequence is limited to the CDR3, 45 bases, with the frame set at the first base. CDR1 and CDR2, per the germline V gene, are SGHVS and FQNEAQ.